What follows is one T cell receptor (beta chain) and its context. The target antigen is unknown. CDR1 LNHDA and CDR2 SQIVND come from the germline V gene (reference sequence). V gave up 3 bases and J gave up 2 bases; unmatched junction bases: 13. CDR3 size: 17 residues. The data belong to a study of T cells in Graves' hyperthyroidism and ophthalmopathy. Study results and limitations: Stable hyperthyroidism was separated from ophthalmopathy by a model based on 13 V-J features. Most clonotypes expanded in thyroid above 0.001 were likewise present in blood.

Authors of the study amplified TCR beta CDR3 regions from RNA transcripts. In the first-round RT-PCR of the TCR CDR3, the HTBI primer set was used. One entry per CDR3 protein results from TCRdb running MiXCR on the multiplex PCR reads. The sample records around 690,000 distinct CDR3 sequences, 20% to 25% being singletons. The rearrangement links TRBV19 to TRBJ2-7; 7 positions match TRBD1. Specimen: blood. The receptor was derived from a man younger than 45 with Graves' ophthalmopathy. The CDR3 loop reads CASSILYSGTAAYEQYF. In DNA, the CDR3 is TGTGCCAGTAGTATCCTGTACTCCGGGACAGCGGCCTACGAGCAGTACTTC.